This TCR beta chain was retrieved from a study of regulatory T cells in long-lasting Graves disease (dated by TCRdb to the early 2020s). Concerning the study at large: In the newly diagnosed Graves' disease group, patients had been taking antithyroid drugs for less than 3 months. Peripheral blood TCR sequencing and RNA sequencing compared persistent Graves' disease patients with newly diagnosed Graves' disease patients. The study took place in China and was registered as a clinical trial. A total of about 35 samples underwent TCR sequencing: around 13 from persistent and around 20 from newly diagnosed Graves' disease patients.

The paper's findings and limits, for the study overall: Compared with newly diagnosed patients, persistent Graves' disease patients had lower TCR Shannon entropy and fewer highly expanded clones, which suggests clonal expansion. A larger number of public clonotypes was shared among persistent patients (approximately 3,000) than among newly diagnosed patients (about 990). Because the primary lesion, thyroid tissue, could not be accessed, the study looked at peripheral blood alone. The authors noted that the small sample size was a limitation that may lower accuracy. Sequencing and analysis were limited to the TCR beta chain. TRBV28, TRBJ1-2 and TRBJ2-5 were preferentially used in persistent disease, while TRBV20-1 and TRBJ2-1 were favored in newly diagnosed disease.

In light of the paper, this sample's time point label describes: newly diagnosed GD, antithyroid drugs for less than 3 months. RNA was extracted from PBMCs in TRIzol for both TCR sequencing and RNA sequencing. The diagnosis of Graves' disease followed American Thyroid Association guidelines. Recruitment of patients was carried out at an endocrinology department in Xi'an, China. Each patient gave around 9 milliliters of peripheral blood, collected in an EDTA anticoagulant tube. PBMCs were isolated by Ficoll Paque Plus density gradient separation without further T cell sorting. An Agilent 2100 Bioanalyzer and agarose gel were used to check RNA quality, while a NanoDrop 2000 measured RNA concentration. Including the terminal cysteine and phenylalanine, the CDR3 comprises 12 residues. The read is trimmed to its CDR3 DNA, 36 bases read in frame from base 1. CDR1 GTSNPN and CDR2 SVGIG were looked up in the germline V gene (reference sequence). Trimming costs V 0 bases and J 7 bases, and their ends lie 6 bases apart.

The library was produced with multiplex PCR. Sequencing instrument: Illumina HiSeq 4000. To build TCR beta libraries, CDR3 regions were amplified by Arm-PCR using iRepertoire HTBI primers. Gel purification was performed on PCR products prior to sequencing. The authors' pipeline ran thus. Gene usage analysis of CDR3 amino acid clonotypes relied on the 60 to 65 TRBV and 12 to 15 TRBJ segments identified across samples. COPE and FqMerger were used to merge filtered high-quality paired reads into contigs. Contigs were aligned with BLAST to IMGT TRBV, TRBD and TRBJ reference genes, and CDR3 was defined per IMGT. Clonotypes above 0.1% frequency were classified as highly expanded clones. Repertoire diversity was measured by Shannon entropy, and V-J evenness by the Gini coefficient. A clonotype was considered public if more than one individual shared it. Clones were called with MiXCR by TCRdb after fastp trimmed the public reads at Q25, and only in-frame beta chains were retained. Every entry covers one CDR3 protein and lists the most common genes and DNA from its rows. The V and J calls and clone size are TCRdb's, not the authors'. This sample has around 400,000 distinct CDR3 sequences in its table, and around 15% of those were observed once. About a fifth of the sample is held by the ten biggest clonotypes.

Remarks on this clonotype: Its antigen is unknown. It has no much larger one-base neighbor in the sample; base qualities were not kept.

The chain joins TRBV30 to TRBJ1-4, with the D gene too uncertain to name. The sample was peripheral blood mononuclear cells (PBMCs), taken at new diagnosis, from a patient treated with antithyroid drugs. The clonotype originates from a female donor with Graves disease. The CDR3 sequence is CAWSVRPEKLFF. The bases read TGTGCCTGGAGTGTGCGCCCTGAAAAACTGTTTTTT. Reference TRBV30 and TRBJ1-4 proteins supply the regions before and after the CDR3; the full variable domain is: SQTIHQWPATLVQPVGSPLSLECTVEGTSNPNLYWYRQAAGRGLQLLFYSVGIGQISSEVPQNLSASRPQDRQFILSSKKLLLSDSGFYLCAWSVRPEKLFFGSGTQLSVL.